This T cell receptor beta chain was obtained from a study of blood T cell repertoires in COVID-19. Study as a whole: T cells, B-cell-depleted T cells, or PBMCs supplied cDNA or gDNA.

V dropped 3 bases and J dropped 6 bases, with 12 bases sitting between them. The CDR3 extends over 13 amino acids. Germline V lookup: CDR1 KGHSH, CDR2 LQKENI. Assay used: immunoSEQ multiplex PCR; TCRdb lists only in-frame clones, some missing. The table shows about 150,000 clones, with about 83% occurring only once. This TCR was sampled from a woman aged 45 to 65 with active or convalescent COVID-19. The specimen was peripheral blood. V gene TRBV18 combines with J gene TRBJ2-7; maybe TRBD1 (5 bases). The CDR3 DNA reads as TGTGCCAGCTCACCTATGATGGACACCGAGCAGTACTTC. As protein: CASSPMMDTEQYF.